The sequence of this TCR beta chain was determined in a study of PD-L1 blockade in urothelial cancer. Background on the study: Bladder-origin urothelial cancer in males described twenty-five of the 29 patients.

Method: immunoSEQ multiplex PCR; TCRdb's copy keeps in-frame clones and lacks some. Among under 55,000 clones, around 84% were seen once, and the ten largest hold more than 3%. The ends were cut back, 5 bases at V and 7 bases at J, with 9 bases in the middle. The length of the CDR3 is 12 residues. CDR1 SEHNR and CDR2 FQNEAQ come from the germline V gene (reference sequence). Regarding time point: pretreatment peripheral blood. Patients' cancers were locally advanced or metastatic urothelial carcinomas. There were between 1 and 8 samples from each patient, taken pretreatment and on-treatment. Study observations and caveats: Below-median pretreatment blood TCR clonality was a predictor of better survival.

Concerning this clone: Antigen specificity is unknown.

This clonotype originated in a man in his sixties or seventies with urothelial cancer. Sequencing used PBMCs, obtained around atezolizumab (anti-PD-L1) treatment. The V call is TRBV7-9, the J call TRBJ2-1; D unresolved. CDR3 protein: CASSMTGNEQFF. In DNA form, the CDR3 reads TGTGCCAGCAGCATGACCGGGAATGAGCAGTTCTTC.